This TCR beta chain stems from a study of shared clonotypes between healthy human individuals (TCRdb year 2020). Broadly, across the study: The cohort comprised a couple of women and a few men aged 18 to 49 years. Per donor, leukapheresis produced somewhere between about 0.85 and 8.9 billion PBMCs. To estimate repertoire size and how much clonotypes are shared between individuals, the study performed deep sequencing of blood TCR repertoires from a handful of healthy adults. Libraries were prepared and TCR repertoires were sequenced by different laboratories using diverse techniques, in order to increase sequencing depth and limit assay-specific biases. Per donor, three plates each were used for CD4 naive and CD4 memory, two for CD8 naive, and one for CD8 memory. The paper as a whole reports these results and caveats: Sampling was restricted to blood, and TCR repertoires in tissue are likely to differ from TCR repertoires in blood. Naive subsets generally had larger estimated clonotype richness than memory subsets. Based on pairwise subsampling, the degree of clonotype sharing among donors was expected to be affected by sequencing depth. The small number of donors limited the genetic and exposure-history diversity represented. Approximately 5% of naive CD4, 3.5% of naive CD8, approximately 2.2% of memory CD4, and less than 0.45% of memory CD8 clonotypes were shared across several donors. Compared with non-shared clonotypes, clonotypes shared by all four sorted-subset donors had higher generation probabilities. Rarefaction of sorted-subset datasets indicated incomplete sequencing despite the large sequencing depth.

Measured from the cysteine to the phenylalanine, the CDR3 is 12 residues long. Left in the record is the CDR3 DNA by itself, 36 bases read in frame from the first base. The germline V gene (reference sequence) provides CDR1 MNHEY and CDR2 SMNVEV. A distance of 9 bases separates the germline ends of V and J, which lose 7 bases and 5 bases respectively. Healthy HIV-negative adults with no recently reported acute infections or vaccinations were included as donors. Every donor was a Caucasian adult living in Nashville, Tennessee, USA. CD4+ T cells were enriched by magnetic negative selection; naive cells were then positively selected on CD45RA, and the negative fraction formed the memory subset. Blood was obtained by leukapheresis, after which PBMCs were separated by Ficoll-Histopaque density gradient centrifugation and cryopreserved in liquid nitrogen vapor phase. Analytical flow cytometry was used to check the purity and quantity of each magnetically sorted T cell population. Each sorted fraction had its genomic DNA isolated and then quantified by UV absorbance on a Nanodrop 2000c.

About this clone: Its antigen has not been determined. No quality values exist for individual bases; no much larger clone is one base distant.

TCR CDR3 regions were amplified from genomic DNA by multiplex PCR using the deep immunoSEQ assay. Extracted genomic DNA from each cell subset was distributed evenly across all wells of several immunoSEQ 96-well plates, and each plate was treated as a replicate. Each replicate PCR for sorted subsets received approximately 200 ng genomic DNA, equal to roughly 30,000 T cell genomes. Purified libraries were quantified with a Qubit 3.0 fluorometer, sized on a Bioanalyzer 2100, and re-quantified with the KAPA Library Quantification kit. A separate single-read 150-cycle Illumina NextSeq 550 flow cell was used to sequence each immunoSEQ 96-well plate. Under the source paper's analysis protocol: Because the immunoSEQ output held only junctional sequences and lacked quality scores, the filtering could not match the filtering applied to full-length reads. Sequences were annotated with PyIR, a Python wrapper for IgBLAST v1.9, using IMGT germline references to assign V/J genes and CDR3. Reads with weak V/J assignments (E-value above 1e-6), missing CDR3, stop codons, out-of-frame junctions, or ambiguous translated residues were removed. V3J clonotypes were defined as sequences sharing an identical inferred V gene, J gene, and CDR3 amino acid sequence. To compute the percentage overlap between repertoires, the number of shared unique clonotypes was divided by the size of the smaller repertoire. Richness of each repertoire was evaluated using RTK rarefaction, the Chao1 estimator, and Recon v2.1 estimates of unobserved clonotypes. Generation probabilities for all TCRbeta clonotypes obtained by the gDNA method from a handful of donors were computed using OLGA. TCRdb retrieved this table from immuneACCESS and kept in-frame rearrangements only. Not all clones are present; in checked studies, unresolved V genes account for under half, and no reason is known for the remainder. V and J calls and clone size are given by that table; D and trimming were obtained from the DNA. Recorded for this sample are about 1.5 million clones; roughly 97% of them occurred a single time. More than 0.9% of the sample is held by the ten biggest clonotypes.

The source material was naive CD4+ T cells sorted from blood. The cell subset or site label here, explained by the study, means: CD45RA+ positively selected. The chain uses TRBV27 and TRBJ2-1, with the D gene not clear enough to name. This receptor was obtained from a man aged 25 to 45 in good health. Here is the DNA: TGTGCCAGCAAGCAAGCGCACAATGAGCAGTTCTTC. This yields the protein CASKQAHNEQFF.